These 16 T cell receptor beta chains came from one sample sequenced in a study of blood T cell repertoires in COVID-19 (dated by TCRdb to 2018 to 2021). The protocol used for the library was the immunoSEQ multiplex PCR assay. This immuneACCESS table, as held by TCRdb, lists in-frame sequences with V and J called but not all clones. Of the missing ones, under half trace to an unresolved V gene in checked studies; the others have no known cause. This sample is represented by 130,000 to 150,000 clones; 65% to 90% of them were singletons. Roughly 10% of the sample is held by the ten biggest clonotypes. Material for sequencing was peripheral blood. The receptors come from a man in his 60s with active or convalescent COVID-19.

The chain has TRBV15 and TRBJ2-7; D may be TRBD1 (7 bases). This CDR3 comprises 13 residues. V lost 0 bases and J lost 5, with 8 bases in between. Germline CDR1 reads LNHNV; CDR2 reads YYDKDF (reference sequence). The CDR3 bases are TGTGCCACCAGCAGAGACAGGGGGGACGAGCAGTACGTC. Its translation is CATSRDRGDEQYV.

V usage is TRBV6-2 or TRBV6-3 and J usage is TRBJ2-5; D remains ambiguous. This CDR3 comprises 12 residues. V was cut by 2 bases and J by 6 bases, with 7 bases left in between. Germline lookup yields CDR1 MNHEY and CDR2 SVGEGT. The CDR3: CASSYPQKTQYF. CDR3 in DNA: TGTGCCAGCAGTTACCCCCAGAAGACCCAGTACTTC.

V usage is TRBV6-5 and J usage is TRBJ2-1; TRBD2 agrees at 8 bases. The CDR3 loop spans 16 amino acids. V trimming: 1 base; J trimming: 16 bases; junction bases outside the gene matches: 18. Per the germline V gene, CDR1 is MNHEY and CDR2 is SVGAGI. The CDR3 region has the DNA TGTGCCAGCAGTTACTTTTCGTCTAGCGGGTTCCTCTTGCTATTCTTC. The encoded protein is CASSYFSSSGFLLLFF.

The chain carries TRBV12-5 and TRBJ1-4; 9 bases align to TRBD1. The CDR3 loop spans 14 amino acids. Unmatched junction bases numbered 5, after V lost 5 bases and J lost 7 bases. CDR1 is LGHNT, CDR2 FRNRAP, per germline. CDR3 sequence reads: CASGIGTGSEKLFF. The DNA of the CDR3 is TGTGCTAGTGGTATTGGGACAGGGAGTGAAAAACTGTTTTTT.

This sequence joins TRBV2 and TRBJ1-2; TRBD1 aligns across 9 bases. This CDR3 region has 14 residues. The junction had 3 bases not matched to a gene; V was cut back by 0 bases and J by 7 bases. CDR1 and CDR2 (germline): SNHLY, FYNNEI. The CDR3 is CASSEAGQGGGYTF. The DNA of the CDR3 is TGTGCCAGCAGTGAAGCGGGACAGGGAGGTGGCTACACCTTC. Filled out from reference TRBV2 and TRBJ1-2, the complete variable domain reads EPEVTQTPSHQVTQMGQEVILRCVPISNHLYFYWYRQILGQKVEFLVSFYNNEISEKSEIFDDQFSVERPDGSNFTLKIRSTKLEDSAMYFCASSEAGQGGGYTFGSGTRLTVV.

The rearrangement uses TRBV10-3 and TRBJ2-3; D is uncertain. From germline, CDR1 is ENHRY and CDR2 SYGVKD. The CDR3 spans 15 residues. V lost 0 bases and J lost 0, with 7 bases in between. The CDR3 nucleotides are TGTGCCATCAGTGAGTCTCACAGTAGCACAGATACGCAGTATTTT. Its translation: CAISESHSSTDTQYF.

V and J are TRBV19 and TRBJ2-3, with D possibly being TRBD1 (6 bases). CDR3 length equals 14 residues. Germline V gene lookup returns CDR1 LNHDA and CDR2 SQIVND (reference sequence). Trimming shortened V by 2 bases and J by 2 bases, and 8 bases separated the two germline ends. The CDR3 region has the DNA TGTGCCAGTAGTATAAGGACAGCCACAGATACGCAGTATTTT. It yields the protein CASSIRTATDTQYF.

The chain uses TRBV12-5 and TRBJ1-3; 7 bases map to TRBD1. With 6 bases clipped from V and 4 bases from J, the junction kept 3 bases outside the gene matches. The germline gives CDR1 LGHNT, CDR2 FRNRAP. The CDR3 is 13 residues long. In DNA form, the CDR3 reads TGTGCTAGTGGACAGGGGTGGGGAAACACCATATATTTT. Translated, it gives CASGQGWGNTIYF.

The chain recombines TRBV3-1 (or the pseudogene TRBV3-2) with TRBJ1-6; D might be TRBD1 (6 bases). This CDR3 is 16 amino acids long. Germline assignment: CDR1 LGHDT and CDR2 YNNKEL (reference sequence). Trimming removed 4 bases at V and 2 bases at J, with 12 bases between. The CDR3 spells CASSRVAGAYNSPLHF. DNA for the CDR3: TGTGCCAGCAGCCGAGTAGCAGGGGCCTATAATTCACCCCTCCACTTT.

The rearrangement joins TRBV6-6 to TRBJ1-5, with TRBD1 matching 12 bases. Germline V CDR1 and CDR2: MNHNY, SVGAGI (reference sequence). Trimming at V came to 5 bases and at J to 1 base, leaving 9 bases not matched to a gene. This CDR3 contains 18 residues. The CDR3 nucleotides read TGTGCCAGCAGTCCAGAAGGGACAGGGGGCATCAGCAATCAGCCCCAGCATTTT. Residues: CASSPEGTGGISNQPQHF.

The genes are TRBV11-2 and TRBJ2-3; 7 bases are shared with TRBD2. The length of the CDR3 is 14 residues. V was pared by 2 bases and J by 3 bases, with 2 bases of the junction left unmatched. CDR1 is SGHAT, CDR2 FQNNGV, per germline. In nucleotides, the CDR3 is TGTGCCAGCAGCTTACGGCGGGAGACAGATACGCAGTATTTT. This gives the protein CASSLRRETDTQYF.

This clone has a single count. The V call is TRBV12-3 or TRBV12-4, the J call TRBJ1-1; D is unresolved. V gave up 3 bases and J gave up 1 base, with 6 bases separating them. The CDR3 sequence is 13 residues long. The CDR3 DNA follows: TGTGCCAGCAGTTTTGGAGAGAACACTGAAGCTTTCTTT. This codes for CASSFGENTEAFF.

This clone appeared a single time. The chain carries TRBV5-1 and TRBJ1-1; TRBD1 agrees at 8 bases. Trimming took 0 bases from V and 12 from J; bases not matched to a gene: 4. Germline values: CDR1 SGHRS, CDR2 YFSETQ. The CDR3 length is 12 residues. The CDR3 DNA follows: TGCGCCAGCAGCTTGGAACAGGGGGGGTCTTTCTTT. Translated, it gives CASSLEQGGSFF.

CDR3 protein: CSVKIGLSWNEQFF. The CDR3 coding sequence is TGCAGCGTGAAAATTGGACTATCTTGGAATGAGCAGTTCTTC. The chain employs TRBV29-1 and TRBJ2-1; tentative D call: TRBD2 (6 bases). This CDR3 is 14 amino acids long. From germline, CDR1 is SQVTM and CDR2 ANQGSEA. V lost 6 bases and J lost 7, with 19 bases in between.

V is TRBV15 and J is TRBJ1-1; D gene unclear. With 2 bases removed from V and 4 bases from J, the gap between germline ends came to 14 bases. This CDR3 comprises 15 residues. In germline, CDR1 is LNHNV, CDR2 YYDKDF (reference sequence). The CDR3 is CATSRRQTPGTEAFF. CDR3 nucleotides: TGTGCCACCAGCAGACGCCAGACCCCGGGCACTGAAGCTTTCTTT. Based on the CDR3 plus reference TRBV15 and TRBJ1-1, the full variable domain is DAMVIQNPRYQVTQFGKPVTLSCSQTLNHNVMYWYQQKSSQAPKLLFHYYDKDFNNEADTPDNFQSRRPNTSFCFLDIRSPGLGDTAMYLCATSRRQTPGTEAFFGQGTRLTVV.

This clone was observed a few times. The genes are TRBV6-5 and TRBJ1-1; 7 nucleotides match TRBD1. Germline assignment: CDR1 MNHEY and CDR2 SVGAGI. The CDR3 is 14 residues long. Trimming at V came to 0 bases and at J to 5 bases, leaving 3 bases not matched to a gene. The CDR3 spells CASSYSTGPTEAFF. The CDR3 DNA is TGTGCCAGCAGTTACTCGACAGGGCCTACTGAAGCTTTCTTT.